These 9 T cell receptor beta chains were sequenced from one sample in a study of OX40 agonist ivuxolimab in advanced cancers. TCRdb keeps only in-frame clones here, not all; method: immunoSEQ multiplex PCR. There are some 49,000 clones in the sample; 85% occur only once, and roughly 21% lies in the top ten. This specimen was CD4+ or CD8+ T cells sorted from blood, taken in a trial of the OX40 agonist ivuxolimab. These receptors were obtained from an adult with an advanced solid tumor such as melanoma, head and neck, liver or kidney cancer.

This chain links TRBV25-1 with TRBJ2-3; tentatively, D is TRBD2 (6 bases). From germline, CDR1 is MGHDK and CDR2 SYGVNS. The CDR3 covers 14 residues. Trimming removed 3 bases at V and 2 bases at J, with 9 bases between. As DNA, the CDR3 is TGTGCCAGCAGTGAGAGGAGGGTCACAGATACGCAGTATTTT. It encodes CASSERRVTDTQYF.

The V call is TRBV6-5, the J call TRBJ1-2; 7 bases fit TRBD1. V was clipped by 2 bases and J by 7 bases; unmatched bases: 10. CDR1 is MNHEY, CDR2 SVGAGI, per germline. CDR3 length: 15 residues. In nucleotides, the CDR3 is TGTGCCAGCAGTTACACGGAGAGGGGGCAAGGTGGCTACACCTTC. This gives the protein CASSYTERGQGGYTF.

This sequence joins TRBV4-2 and TRBJ2-7; 9 nucleotides agree with TRBD1. The CDR3 is 15 residues long. Germline V gene lookup returns CDR1 LGHNA and CDR2 YNFKEQ. V was clipped by 0 bases and J by 3 bases; unmatched bases: 3. The CDR3 DNA reads TGTGCCAGCAGCCAAGAGGGACAGGGCGGCTACGAGCAGTACTTC. The encoded protein is CASSQEGQGGYEQYF.

In its sample, this clone was seen a few times. V gene TRBV4-3 combines with J gene TRBJ2-2; D is unresolved. CDR1 and CDR2 (germline): LGHNA, YSLEER. Deletions cut 1 base from V and 4 bases from J, with 13 bases between. The CDR3 is made up of 16 amino acids. The CDR3 nucleotides read TGCGCCAGCAGCCAAGCGATATCGGAACCCACCGGGGAGCTGTTTTTT. Amino acid sequence: CASSQAISEPTGELFF.

The chain employs TRBV9 and TRBJ2-5; D gene uncertain. Germline assignment: CDR1 SGDLS and CDR2 YYNGEE. The V end was cut by 4 bases, the J end by 1 base, with 11 bases between. The CDR3 sequence is 14 residues long. CDR3 DNA sequence: TGTGCCAGCAGCCCCTGGGATTTCCAAGAGACCCAGTACTTC. Its protein is CASSPWDFQETQYF.

This rearrangement joins TRBV6-5 to TRBJ1-4, with a weak D call TRBD1 (6 bases). The CDR3 has 15 amino acids. Trimming stripped 5 bases from V and 3 bases from J, with 13 bases between. Per the germline V gene, CDR1 is MNHEY and CDR2 is SVGAGI. The CDR3 protein is CASSRSGTSNEKLFF. The CDR3 nucleotides are TGTGCCAGCAGTCGATCCGGGACATCTAATGAAAAACTGTTTTTT.

V and J are TRBV28 and TRBJ1-1; D remains ambiguous. Germline V gene sequence: CDR1 MDHEN, CDR2 SYDVKM. This CDR3 has 14 amino acids. V was pared by 3 bases and J by 8 bases, with 16 bases between. The CDR3 sequence is CASSFDLPLREAFF. DNA for the CDR3: TGTGCCAGCAGTTTTGACCTTCCTCTCCGCGAAGCTTTCTTT.

In its sample, this clone was seen once. V is TRBV19 and J is TRBJ1-3; weak D call: TRBD1 (5 bases). This CDR3 is built from 12 residues. From germline, CDR1 is LNHDA and CDR2 SQIVND (reference sequence). Deletions cut 7 bases from V and 4 bases from J, with 8 bases between. CDR3: CASIGTGNTIYF. The CDR3, as DNA: TGTGCCAGTATAGGGACCGGAAACACCATATATTTT.

The rearrangement links TRBV9 to TRBJ2-2; D may be TRBD2 (6 bases). The germline V gene has CDR1 SGDLS and CDR2 YYNGEE. This CDR3 has 13 residues. Between the trimmed V and J ends, which lost 3 bases and 6 bases, there was a span of 9 bases. The CDR3 sequence: CASSAGDAGELFF. The DNA of the CDR3 is TGTGCCAGCAGCGCGGGAGACGCCGGGGAGCTGTTTTTT. The variable domain in full, completed from reference TRBV9 and TRBJ2-2, reads DSGVTQTPKHLITATGQRVTLRCSPRSGDLSVYWYQQSLDQGLQFLIQYYNGEERAKGNILERFSAQQFPDLHSELNLSSLELGDSALYFCASSAGDAGELFFGEGSRLTVL.